These 16 T cell receptor beta chains came from one sample sequenced in a study of T cell responses to AZD1222 COVID-19 vaccine. Generated by immunoSEQ multiplex PCR, the TCRdb table keeps only in-frame clones and is missing some. Altogether some 140,000 clones are present, roughly 89% being singletons, with the ten largest covering 5% to 6.5%. Material: peripheral blood, obtained on day 0 of AZD1222 vaccination. The receptors originated from an adult in good health.

This clone was detected once. The gene calls are TRBV28 and TRBJ1-1, with 8 bases that match TRBD1. J was trimmed by 2 bases and V by 5 bases; bases with no gene match: 4. This CDR3 is built from 14 residues. The germline CDR1 and CDR2 sequences are MDHEN and SYDVKM. The DNA for the CDR3 is TGTGCCAGCAGTCTGGACAGGGAAAACACTGAAGCTTTCTTT. Translating gives CASSLDRENTEAFF.

This chain uses TRBV6-2 or TRBV6-3 with TRBJ1-1, with D tentatively TRBD1 (5 bases). The ends were cut back, 2 bases at V and 10 bases at J, with 17 bases in the middle. Germline V gives CDR1 MNHEY, CDR2 SVGEGT. This CDR3 is built from 14 residues. Written as DNA, the CDR3 is TGTGCCAGCAGTTACACGCCCGAGGGACGGGGAGCTTTCTTT. Translated, it gives CASSYTPEGRGAFF.

The chain joins TRBV28 to TRBJ2-7; D remains ambiguous. The CDR3 totals 13 residues. The V and J ends lost 1 base and 4 bases respectively, with 8 bases between them. Germline-derived CDR1 and CDR2 are MDHEN and SYDVKM. The CDR3 spells CASSLLVQYEQYF. CDR3 bases: TGTGCCAGCAGTTTATTAGTCCAGTACGAGCAGTACTTC.

The J gene is TRBJ2-1, the V gene TRBV7-9; weak D call: TRBD2 (6 bases). The germline gives CDR1 SEHNR, CDR2 FQNEAQ (reference sequence). V shed 4 bases and J shed 3 bases, with 13 bases lying between them. This CDR3 has 15 residues. This chain's CDR3 is CASSSPDYNYNEQFF. DNA for the CDR3: TGTGCCAGCAGCTCCCCGGACTATAACTACAATGAGCAGTTCTTC.

This chain connects TRBV3-1 (or the pseudogene TRBV3-2) to TRBJ2-1; the match to TRBD2 covers 8 bases. The CDR3 has 15 residues. The ends lost 2 bases at V and 2 bases at J; junction bases unmatched: 2. Germline values: CDR1 LGHDT, CDR2 YNNKEL (reference sequence). The CDR3 is CASSQSGRAYNEQFF. The CDR3 DNA reads as TGTGCCAGCAGCCAAAGCGGGAGAGCCTACAATGAGCAGTTCTTC.

The genes are TRBV6-5 and TRBJ2-7, with D unclear. Germline V gene lookup returns CDR1 MNHEY and CDR2 SVGAGI. CDR3 length: 13 amino acids. Trimming removed 4 bases from V and 1 base from J, with 8 bases in between. The CDR3 sequence is CASSFDVSYEQYF. The CDR3 DNA follows: TGTGCCAGCAGTTTTGACGTGTCCTACGAGCAGTACTTC.

V usage is TRBV7-9 and J usage is TRBJ1-1, with 7 bases aligning to TRBD1. Losses at the gene ends were 2 bases for V and 11 bases for J; bases not matched to a gene: 5. Germline values: CDR1 SEHNR, CDR2 FQNEAQ (reference sequence). The length of the CDR3 is 12 residues. The CDR3 here is CASSLQDREAFF. The CDR3 coding sequence is TGTGCCAGCAGCTTACAAGACAGGGAGGCTTTCTTT.

This clone was counted a few times. The chain carries TRBV6-4 and TRBJ2-3, with 10 bases lining up with TRBD2. The CDR3 runs 14 residues. V shed 6 bases, J shed 6 bases, and the junction held 6 bases outside the gene matches. CDR1 and CDR2 from the germline V gene are MRHNA and SNTAGT. The chain's CDR3 is CASSPAGGRDTQYF. The CDR3 bases are TGTGCCAGCAGCCCAGCGGGAGGGCGTGATACGCAGTATTTT.

V usage is TRBV4-3 and J usage is TRBJ1-2, with 10 bases matching TRBD1. The CDR3 extends over 14 amino acids. V lost 6 bases to trimming and J lost 8 bases; unmatched junction nucleotides: 9. Germline V gene data show CDR1 as LGHNA and CDR2 as YSLEER. This CDR3 reads CASSSDRGLRGYTF. CDR3 sequence (DNA): TGCGCCAGCAGTTCCGACAGGGGGCTGAGGGGCTACACCTTC.

Only one count was recorded for this clone. This chain uses TRBV7-8 with TRBJ2-1; 7 positions match TRBD2. V was clipped by 4 bases and J by 4 bases; unmatched bases: 7. The CDR3 has 15 amino acids. Looked up from germline, CDR1 is SGHVS and CDR2 is FQNEAQ. CDR3 loop: CASSSYGLGYNEQFF. The CDR3 DNA reads TGTGCCAGCAGCTCCTATGGACTAGGGTACAATGAGCAGTTCTTC.

CDR3 region: CASSYRPGTSGRKIETQYF. The CDR3 DNA sequence: TGTGCCAGCAGTTACCGTCCCGGGACTAGCGGGAGGAAAATAGAGACCCAGTACTTC. J is TRBJ2-5 and V is TRBV6-2 or TRBV6-3; 15 bases are a match to TRBD2. CDR3 length: 19 amino acids. Losses at the gene ends were 2 bases for V and 4 bases for J; bases not matched to a gene: 11. CDR1 and CDR2 (germline): MNHEY, SVGEGT.

J is TRBJ2-7 and V is TRBV4-2; 8 bases match TRBD2. The CDR3 sequence is 16 residues long. The trim removed 0 bases at V and 4 bases at J, leaving 8 bases unmatched. Germline V gives CDR1 LGHNA, CDR2 YNFKEQ. CDR3 sequence: CASSQDGAGVPYEQYF. As DNA, the CDR3 is TGTGCCAGCAGCCAAGATGGAGCGGGAGTACCATACGAGCAGTACTTC.

The V and J genes are TRBV24-1 and TRBJ2-2; 7 bases map to TRBD1. CDR3 length equals 15 residues. Per the germline V gene, CDR1 is KGHDR and CDR2 is SFDVKD. Trimming took 3 bases from V and 6 from J; bases not matched to a gene: 6. Here the CDR3 reads CATSDRQGTAGELFF. The CDR3 DNA follows: TGTGCCACCAGTGATCGACAGGGTACAGCCGGGGAGCTGTTTTTT.

This sequence joins TRBV7-8 and TRBJ2-7; TRBD1 aligns across 9 bases. Germline loops: CDR1 SGHVS, CDR2 FQNEAQ. V dropped 5 bases and J dropped 6; count of bases not matched to a gene: 11. There are 15 residues in the CDR3. CDR3 region: CASSVQGQGSIEQYF. The CDR3 coding sequence is TGTGCCAGCAGCGTCCAGGGACAGGGCTCGATCGAGCAGTACTTC.

In this sample, this clone turned up once. This chain links TRBV6-2 or TRBV6-3 with TRBJ2-1; the match to TRBD2 covers 11 bases. V lost 6 bases, J lost 6 bases, and 16 bases stayed unmatched. Germline V gives CDR1 MNHEY, CDR2 SVGEGT. The CDR3 contains 18 residues. CDR3 bases: TGTGCCAGCAGCACTCCTATATCCGGGACTAGCGGTATCAATGAGCAGTTCTTC. This sequence encodes CASSTPISGTSGINEQFF.

V gene TRBV4-2 combines with J gene TRBJ1-4; TRBD1 matches at 9 bases. The junction had 2 bases not matched to a gene; V was cut back by 3 bases and J by 6 bases. The CDR3 runs to 14 residues. CDR1 and CDR2 (germline): LGHNA, YNFKEQ. Written as DNA, the CDR3 is TGTGCCAGCAGCCAGCACAGGGGGCATGAAAAACTGTTTTTT. Translating gives CASSQHRGHEKLFF.